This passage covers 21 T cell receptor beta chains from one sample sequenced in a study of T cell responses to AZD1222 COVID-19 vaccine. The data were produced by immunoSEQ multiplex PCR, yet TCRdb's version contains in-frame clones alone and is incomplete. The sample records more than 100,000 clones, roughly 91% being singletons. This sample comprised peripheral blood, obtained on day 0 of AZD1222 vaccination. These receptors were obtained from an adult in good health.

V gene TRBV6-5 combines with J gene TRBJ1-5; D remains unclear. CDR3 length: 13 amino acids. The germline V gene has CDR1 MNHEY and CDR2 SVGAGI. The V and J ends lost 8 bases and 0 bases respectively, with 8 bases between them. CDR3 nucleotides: TGTGCCAGCGCGGACGTTAGCAATCAGCCCCAGCATTTT. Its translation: CASADVSNQPQHF.

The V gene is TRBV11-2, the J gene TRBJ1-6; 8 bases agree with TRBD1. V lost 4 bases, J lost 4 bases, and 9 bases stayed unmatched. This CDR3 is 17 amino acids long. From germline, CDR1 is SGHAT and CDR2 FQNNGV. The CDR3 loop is CASSSQQGDFYNSPLHF. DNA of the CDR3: TGTGCCAGCAGCTCTCAACAGGGGGATTTTTATAATTCACCCCTCCACTTT. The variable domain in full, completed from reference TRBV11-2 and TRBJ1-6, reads EAGVAQSPRYKIIEKRQSVAFWCNPISGHATLYWYQQILGQGPKLLIQFQNNGVVDDSQLPKDRFSAERLKGVDSTLKIQPAKLEDSAVYLCASSSQQGDFYNSPLHFGNGTRLTVT.

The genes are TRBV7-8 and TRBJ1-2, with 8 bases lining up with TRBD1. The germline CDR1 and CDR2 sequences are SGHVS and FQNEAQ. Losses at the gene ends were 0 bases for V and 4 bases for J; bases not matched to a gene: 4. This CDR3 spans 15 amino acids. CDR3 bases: TGTGCCAGCAGCTTAGCGACAGGGGCGACCTATGGCTACACCTTC. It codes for CASSLATGATYGYTF.

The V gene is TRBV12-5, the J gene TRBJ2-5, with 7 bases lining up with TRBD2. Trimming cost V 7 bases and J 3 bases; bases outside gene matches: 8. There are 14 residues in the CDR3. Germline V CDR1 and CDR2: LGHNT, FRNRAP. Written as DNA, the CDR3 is TGTGCTAGTGCCCCGAGCGGGGCTAAAGAGACCCAGTACTTC. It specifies CASAPSGAKETQYF.

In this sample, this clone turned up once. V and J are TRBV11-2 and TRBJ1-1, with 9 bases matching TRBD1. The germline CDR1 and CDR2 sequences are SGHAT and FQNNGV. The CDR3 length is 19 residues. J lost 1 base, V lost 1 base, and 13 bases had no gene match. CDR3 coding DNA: TGTGCCAGCAGCTTAGCCCCTCCGGGACAGGGAGCCCAGAACACTGAAGCTTTCTTT. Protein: CASSLAPPGQGAQNTEAFF.

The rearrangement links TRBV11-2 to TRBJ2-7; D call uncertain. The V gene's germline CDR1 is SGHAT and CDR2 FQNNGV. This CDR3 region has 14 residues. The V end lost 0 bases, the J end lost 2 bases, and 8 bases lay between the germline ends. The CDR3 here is CASSLDRLTYEQYF. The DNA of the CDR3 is TGTGCCAGCAGCTTAGACAGGCTCACCTACGAGCAGTACTTC.

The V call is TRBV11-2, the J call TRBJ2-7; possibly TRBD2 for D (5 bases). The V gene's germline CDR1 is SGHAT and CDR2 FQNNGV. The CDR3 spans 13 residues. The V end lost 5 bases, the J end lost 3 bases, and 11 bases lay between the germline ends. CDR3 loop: CASSAELGYEQYF. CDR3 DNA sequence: TGTGCCAGCAGCGCCGAACTAGGCTACGAGCAGTACTTC.

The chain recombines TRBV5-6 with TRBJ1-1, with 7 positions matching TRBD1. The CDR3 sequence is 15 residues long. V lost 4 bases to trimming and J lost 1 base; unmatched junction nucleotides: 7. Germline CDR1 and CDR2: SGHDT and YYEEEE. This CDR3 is CASSLYYRGNTEAFF. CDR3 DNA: TGTGCCAGCAGCCTGTATTACAGGGGGAACACTGAAGCTTTCTTT.

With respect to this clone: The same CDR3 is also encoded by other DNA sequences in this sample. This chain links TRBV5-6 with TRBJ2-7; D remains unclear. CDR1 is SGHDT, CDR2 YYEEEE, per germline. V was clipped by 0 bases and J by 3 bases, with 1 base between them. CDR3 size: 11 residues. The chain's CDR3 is CASSLGYEQYF. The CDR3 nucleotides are TGTGCCAGCAGCTTGGGCTACGAGCAGTACTTC.

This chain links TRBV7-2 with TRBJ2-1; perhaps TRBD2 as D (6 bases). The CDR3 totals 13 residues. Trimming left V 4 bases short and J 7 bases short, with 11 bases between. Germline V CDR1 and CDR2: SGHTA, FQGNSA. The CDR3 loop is CASSSSGGNEQFF. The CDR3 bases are TGTGCCAGCAGCTCGTCCGGAGGGAATGAGCAGTTCTTC.

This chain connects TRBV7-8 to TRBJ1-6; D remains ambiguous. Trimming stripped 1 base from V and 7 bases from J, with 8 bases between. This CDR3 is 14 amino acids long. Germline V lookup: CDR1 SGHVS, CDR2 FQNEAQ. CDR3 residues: CASSLVSKNSPLHF. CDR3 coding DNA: TGTGCCAGCAGCTTAGTATCGAAAAATTCACCCCTCCACTTT.

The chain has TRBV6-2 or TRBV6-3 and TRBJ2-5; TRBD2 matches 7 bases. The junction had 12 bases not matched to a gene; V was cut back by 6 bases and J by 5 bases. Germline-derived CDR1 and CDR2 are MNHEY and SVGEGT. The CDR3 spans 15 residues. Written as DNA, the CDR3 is TGTGCCAGCAGCCCCGGGGGGTTTGGGGGTGAGACCCAGTACTTC. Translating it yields CASSPGGFGGETQYF.

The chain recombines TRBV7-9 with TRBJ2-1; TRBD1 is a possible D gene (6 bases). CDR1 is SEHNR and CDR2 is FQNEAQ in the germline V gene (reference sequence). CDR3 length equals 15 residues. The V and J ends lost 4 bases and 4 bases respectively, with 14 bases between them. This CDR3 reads CASSSYSDRYNEQFF. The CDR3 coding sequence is TGTGCCAGCAGCTCGTACTCCGACAGGTACAATGAGCAGTTCTTC.

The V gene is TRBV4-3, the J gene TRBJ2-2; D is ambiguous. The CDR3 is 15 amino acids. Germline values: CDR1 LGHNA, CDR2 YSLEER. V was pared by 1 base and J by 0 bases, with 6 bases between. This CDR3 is CASSQGLANTGELFF. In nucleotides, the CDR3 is TGCGCCAGCAGCCAAGGGCTAGCGAACACCGGGGAGCTGTTTTTT.

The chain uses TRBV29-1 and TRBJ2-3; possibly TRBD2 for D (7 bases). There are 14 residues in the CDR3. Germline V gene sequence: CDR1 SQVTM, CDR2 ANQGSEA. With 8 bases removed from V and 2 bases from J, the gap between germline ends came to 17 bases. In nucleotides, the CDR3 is TGCAGCTCCGGGGGGCCTTCTAACACAGATACGCAGTATTTT. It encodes CSSGGPSNTDTQYF.

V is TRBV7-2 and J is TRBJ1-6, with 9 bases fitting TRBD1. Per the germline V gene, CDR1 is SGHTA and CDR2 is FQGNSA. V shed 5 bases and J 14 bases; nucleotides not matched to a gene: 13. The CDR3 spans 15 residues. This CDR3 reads CASSPQTGGDSALHF. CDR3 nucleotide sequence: TGTGCCAGCAGCCCCCAGACAGGGGGGGATTCGGCCCTCCACTTT.

Written as DNA, the CDR3 is TGTGCCAGCAGGCAGAGACAGGGAGCCTACGAGCAGTACTTC. Translated, it gives CASRQRQGAYEQYF. The chain links TRBV6-6 to TRBJ2-7; 7 bases fit TRBD1. CDR3 size: 14 residues. With 6 bases clipped from V and 2 bases from J, the junction kept 7 bases outside the gene matches. CDR1 is MNHNY and CDR2 is SVGAGI in the germline V gene (reference sequence).

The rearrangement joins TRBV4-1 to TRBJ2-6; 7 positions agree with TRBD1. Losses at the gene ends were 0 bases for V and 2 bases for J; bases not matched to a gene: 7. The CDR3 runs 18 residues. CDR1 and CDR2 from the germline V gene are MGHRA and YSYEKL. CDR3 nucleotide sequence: TGCGCCAGCAGCCAAGAGAGAGGGGGCGTCGCTGGGGCCAACGTCCTGACTTTC. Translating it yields CASSQERGGVAGANVLTF.

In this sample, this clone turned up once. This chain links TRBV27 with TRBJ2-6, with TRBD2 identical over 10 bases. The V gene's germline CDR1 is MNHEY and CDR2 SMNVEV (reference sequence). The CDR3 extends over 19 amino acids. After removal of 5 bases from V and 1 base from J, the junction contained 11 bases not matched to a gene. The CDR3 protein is CASSPAGGPRASGANVLTF. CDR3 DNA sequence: TGTGCCAGCAGTCCAGCGGGAGGGCCGAGGGCATCTGGGGCCAACGTCCTGACTTTC.

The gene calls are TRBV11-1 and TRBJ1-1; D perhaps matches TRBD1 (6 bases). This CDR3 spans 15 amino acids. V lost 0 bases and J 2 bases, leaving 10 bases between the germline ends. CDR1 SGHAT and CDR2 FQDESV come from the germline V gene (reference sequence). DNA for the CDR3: TGTGCCAGCAGCTTAGCGGGGGCGACAAACACTGAAGCTTTCTTT. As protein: CASSLAGATNTEAFF.

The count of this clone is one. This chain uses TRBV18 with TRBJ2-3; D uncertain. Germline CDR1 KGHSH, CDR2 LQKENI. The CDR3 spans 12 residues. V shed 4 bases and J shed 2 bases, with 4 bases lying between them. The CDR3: CASSLFTDTQYF. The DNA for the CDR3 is TGTGCCAGCTCACTCTTCACAGATACGCAGTATTTT.